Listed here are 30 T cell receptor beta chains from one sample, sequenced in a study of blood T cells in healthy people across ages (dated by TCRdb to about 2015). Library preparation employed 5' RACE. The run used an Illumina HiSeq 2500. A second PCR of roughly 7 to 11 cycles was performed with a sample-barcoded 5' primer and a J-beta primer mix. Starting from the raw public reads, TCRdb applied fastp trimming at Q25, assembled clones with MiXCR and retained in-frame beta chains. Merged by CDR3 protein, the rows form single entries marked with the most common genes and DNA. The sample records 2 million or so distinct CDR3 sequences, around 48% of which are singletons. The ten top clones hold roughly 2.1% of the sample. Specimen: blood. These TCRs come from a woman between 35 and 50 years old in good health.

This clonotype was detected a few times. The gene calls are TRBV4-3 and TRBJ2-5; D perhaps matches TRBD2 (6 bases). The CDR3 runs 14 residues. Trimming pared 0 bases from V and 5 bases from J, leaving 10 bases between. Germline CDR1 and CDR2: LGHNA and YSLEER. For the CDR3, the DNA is TGCGCCAGCAGCCAAGATGCGGGGCGGGAGACCCAGTACTTC. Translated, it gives CASSQDAGRETQYF.

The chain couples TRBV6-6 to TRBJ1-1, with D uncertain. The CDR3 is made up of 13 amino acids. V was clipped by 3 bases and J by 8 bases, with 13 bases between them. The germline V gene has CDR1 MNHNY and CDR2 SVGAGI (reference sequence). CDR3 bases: TGTGCCAGCAGTTATAATTCGCTGAAAGAAGCTTTCTTT. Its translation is CASSYNSLKEAFF.

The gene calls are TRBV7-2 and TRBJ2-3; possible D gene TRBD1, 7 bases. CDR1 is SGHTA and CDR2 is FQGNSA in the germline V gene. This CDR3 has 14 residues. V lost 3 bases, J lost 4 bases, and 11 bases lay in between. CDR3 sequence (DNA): TGTGCCAGCAGCTTTGACAGGGAGGCAGATACGCAGTATTTT. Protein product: CASSFDREADTQYF.

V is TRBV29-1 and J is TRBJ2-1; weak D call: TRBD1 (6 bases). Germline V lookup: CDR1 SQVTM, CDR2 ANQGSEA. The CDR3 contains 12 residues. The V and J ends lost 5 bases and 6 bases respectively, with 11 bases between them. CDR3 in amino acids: CSVRPGVNEQFF. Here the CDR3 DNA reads TGCAGCGTTCGGCCAGGGGTCAATGAGCAGTTCTTC.

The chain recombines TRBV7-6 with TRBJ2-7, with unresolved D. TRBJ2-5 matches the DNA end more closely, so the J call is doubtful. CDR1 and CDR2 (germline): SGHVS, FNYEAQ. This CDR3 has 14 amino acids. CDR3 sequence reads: CASSHGFERETQYF. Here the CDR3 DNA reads TGTGCCAGCAGCCACGGTTTCGAGAGGGAGACCCAGTACTTC.

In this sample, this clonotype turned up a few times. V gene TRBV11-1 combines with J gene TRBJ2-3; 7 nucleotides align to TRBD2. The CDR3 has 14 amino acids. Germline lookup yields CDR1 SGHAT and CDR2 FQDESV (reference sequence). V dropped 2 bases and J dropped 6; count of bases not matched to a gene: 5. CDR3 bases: TGTGCCAGCAGCTTACCCCAGGGAGGGGATACGCAGTATTTT. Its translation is CASSLPQGGDTQYF.

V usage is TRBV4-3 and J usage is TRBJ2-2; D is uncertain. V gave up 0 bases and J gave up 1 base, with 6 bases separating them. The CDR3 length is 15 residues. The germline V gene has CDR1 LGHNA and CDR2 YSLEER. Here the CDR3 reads CASSQEIGNTGELFF. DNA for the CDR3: TGCGCCAGCAGCCAAGAGATCGGGAACACCGGGGAGCTGTTTTTT.

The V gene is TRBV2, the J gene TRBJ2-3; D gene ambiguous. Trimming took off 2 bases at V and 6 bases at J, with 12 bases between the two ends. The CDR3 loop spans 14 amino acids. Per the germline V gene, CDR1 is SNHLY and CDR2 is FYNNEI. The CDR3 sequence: CASSETYRTDTQYF. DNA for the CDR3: TGTGCCAGCAGTGAAACATACAGAACGGATACGCAGTATTTT.

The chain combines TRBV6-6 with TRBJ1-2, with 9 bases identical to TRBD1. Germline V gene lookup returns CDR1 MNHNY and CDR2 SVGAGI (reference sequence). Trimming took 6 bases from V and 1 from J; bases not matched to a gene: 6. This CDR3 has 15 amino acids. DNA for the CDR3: TGTGCCAGCAGCCGGGACAGGGCAAATAACTATGGCTACACCTTC. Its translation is CASSRDRANNYGYTF.

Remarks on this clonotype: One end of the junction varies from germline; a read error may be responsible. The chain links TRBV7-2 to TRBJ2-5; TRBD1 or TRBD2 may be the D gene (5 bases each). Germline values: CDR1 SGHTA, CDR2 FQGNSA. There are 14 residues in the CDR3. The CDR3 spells CASSQGPYQGTQYF. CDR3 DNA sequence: TGTGCCAGCAGCCAGGGACCGTACCAAGGGACCCAGTACTTC.

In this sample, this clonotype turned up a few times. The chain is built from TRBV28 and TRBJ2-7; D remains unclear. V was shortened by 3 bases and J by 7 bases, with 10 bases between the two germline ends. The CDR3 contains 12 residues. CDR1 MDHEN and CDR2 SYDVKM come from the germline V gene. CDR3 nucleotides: TGTGCCAGCAGTTTGATTCTTAAGGAGCAGTACTTC. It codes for CASSLILKEQYF. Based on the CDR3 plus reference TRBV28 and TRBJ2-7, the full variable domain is DVKVTQSSRYLVKRTGEKVFLECVQDMDHENMFWYRQDPGLGLRLIYFSYDVKMKEKGDIPEGYSVSREKKERFSLILESASTNQTSMYLCASSLILKEQYFGPGTRLTVT.

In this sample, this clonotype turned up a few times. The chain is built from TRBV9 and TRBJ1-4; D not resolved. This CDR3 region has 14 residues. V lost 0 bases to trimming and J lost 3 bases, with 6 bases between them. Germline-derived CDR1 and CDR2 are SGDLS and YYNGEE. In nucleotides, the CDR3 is TGTGCCAGCAGCGTAGCCGGGGCTAATGAAAAACTGTTTTTT. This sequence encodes CASSVAGANEKLFF.

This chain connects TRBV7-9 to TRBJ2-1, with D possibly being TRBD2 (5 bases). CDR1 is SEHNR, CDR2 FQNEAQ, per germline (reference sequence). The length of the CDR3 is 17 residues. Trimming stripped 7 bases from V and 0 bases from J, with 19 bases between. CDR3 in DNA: TGTGCCAGCAACCAACTAGGACGGTTGAGCTCCTACAATGAGCAGTTCTTC. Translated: CASNQLGRLSSYNEQFF.

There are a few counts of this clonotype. The CDR3 sequence is CASSPQREAKNIQYF. For the CDR3, the DNA is TGTGCCAGCAGTCCCCAGCGGGAAGCCAAAAACATTCAGTACTTC. The genes are TRBV12-3 or TRBV12-4 and TRBJ2-4; the match to TRBD2 covers 7 bases. Trimming cost V 5 bases and J 0 bases; bases outside gene matches: 4. The CDR3 contains 15 residues.

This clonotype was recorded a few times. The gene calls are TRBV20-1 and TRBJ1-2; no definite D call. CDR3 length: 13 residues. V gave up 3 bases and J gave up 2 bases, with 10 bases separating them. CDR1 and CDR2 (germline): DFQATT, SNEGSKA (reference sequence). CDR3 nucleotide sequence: TGCAGTGCTAGTAACGCGGGGAACTATGGCTACACCTTC. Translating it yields CSASNAGNYGYTF.

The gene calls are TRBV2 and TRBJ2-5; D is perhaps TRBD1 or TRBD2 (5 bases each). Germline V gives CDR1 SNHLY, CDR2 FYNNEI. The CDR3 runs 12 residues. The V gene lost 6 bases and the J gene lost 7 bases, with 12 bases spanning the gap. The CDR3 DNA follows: TGTGCCAGCAGCGGGGACCTCACGACCCAGTACTTC. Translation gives CASSGDLTTQYF.

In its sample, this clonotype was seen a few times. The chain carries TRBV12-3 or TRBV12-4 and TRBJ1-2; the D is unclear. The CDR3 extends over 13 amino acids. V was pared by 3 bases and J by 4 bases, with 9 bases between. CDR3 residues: CASSFKVFYGYTF. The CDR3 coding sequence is TGTGCCAGCAGTTTTAAGGTTTTCTATGGCTACACCTTC.

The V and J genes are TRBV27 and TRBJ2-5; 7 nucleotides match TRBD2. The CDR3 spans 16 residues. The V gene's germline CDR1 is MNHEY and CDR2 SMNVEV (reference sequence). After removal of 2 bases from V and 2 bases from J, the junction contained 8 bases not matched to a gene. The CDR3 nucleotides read TGTGCCAGCAGTTTAAGCGGGGCAATTTCACAAGAGACCCAGTACTTC. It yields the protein CASSLSGAISQETQYF.

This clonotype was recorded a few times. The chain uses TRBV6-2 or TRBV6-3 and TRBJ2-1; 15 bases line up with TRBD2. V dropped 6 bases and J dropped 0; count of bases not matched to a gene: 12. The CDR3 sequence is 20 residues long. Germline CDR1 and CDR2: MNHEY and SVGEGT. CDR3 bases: TGTGCCAGCAGCAGCCTCGGACTAGCGGGGGGGCGGACCTCCTACAATGAGCAGTTCTTC. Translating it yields CASSSLGLAGGRTSYNEQFF.

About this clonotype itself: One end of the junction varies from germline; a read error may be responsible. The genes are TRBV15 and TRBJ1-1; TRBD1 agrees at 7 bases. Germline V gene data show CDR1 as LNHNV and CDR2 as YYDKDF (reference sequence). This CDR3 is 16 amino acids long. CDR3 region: CATSGDLGTVNTEAFF. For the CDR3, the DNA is TGTGCCACCAGCGGAGACCTCGGGACAGTGAACACTGAAGCTTTCTTT.

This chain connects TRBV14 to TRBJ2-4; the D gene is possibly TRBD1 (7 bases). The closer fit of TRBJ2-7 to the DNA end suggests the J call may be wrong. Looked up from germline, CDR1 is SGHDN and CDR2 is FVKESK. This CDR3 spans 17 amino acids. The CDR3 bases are TGTGCCAGCAGCCAAGTAGAGACAGGGAGGTTCACGTACGAGCAGTACTTC. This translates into CASSQVETGRFTYEQYF.

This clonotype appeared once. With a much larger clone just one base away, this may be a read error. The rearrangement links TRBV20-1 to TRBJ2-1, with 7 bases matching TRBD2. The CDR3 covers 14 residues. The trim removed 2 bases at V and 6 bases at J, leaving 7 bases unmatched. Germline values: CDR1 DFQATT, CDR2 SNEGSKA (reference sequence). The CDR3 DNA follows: TGCAGTGCTAGACGGGGGGAATCGGGCAATGAGCAGTTCTTC. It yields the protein CSARRGESGNEQFF.

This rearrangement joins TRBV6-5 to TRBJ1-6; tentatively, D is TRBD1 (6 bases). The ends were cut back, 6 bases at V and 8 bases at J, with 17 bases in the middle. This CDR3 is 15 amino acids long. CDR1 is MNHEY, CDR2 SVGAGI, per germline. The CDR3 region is CASSTGWGKHSPLHF. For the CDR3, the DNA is TGTGCCAGCAGCACAGGGTGGGGGAAGCATTCACCCCTCCACTTT.

CDR3 in DNA: TGTGCCAGCAGTGAAACAGGGGTGAACGAGCAGTACTTC. The encoded protein is CASSETGVNEQYF. The J gene is TRBJ2-7, the V gene TRBV6-1, with 7 bases that match TRBD1. J gave up 5 bases and V 2 bases, and 3 bases lay outside the gene matches. The germline V gene encodes CDR1 MNHNS and CDR2 SASEGT. This CDR3 comprises 13 residues.

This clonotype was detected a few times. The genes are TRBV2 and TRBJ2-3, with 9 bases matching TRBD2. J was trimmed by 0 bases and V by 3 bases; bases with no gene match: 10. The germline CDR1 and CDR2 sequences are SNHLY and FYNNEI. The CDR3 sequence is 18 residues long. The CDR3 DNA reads TGTGCCAGCAGTGATTTGCTAGCGGGGACTACTAGCACAGATACGCAGTATTTT. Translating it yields CASSDLLAGTTSTDTQYF.

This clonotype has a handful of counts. This chain's CDR3 is CASSQPTTATNEKLFF. CDR3 DNA sequence: TGCGCCAGCAGCCAGCCTACGACAGCAACTAATGAAAAACTGTTTTTT. This chain joins TRBV4-1 and TRBJ1-4; possible D gene TRBD1, 5 bases. V dropped 3 bases and J dropped 0 bases, with 11 bases sitting between them. The CDR3 has 16 residues. Germline-derived CDR1 and CDR2 are MGHRA and YSYEKL.

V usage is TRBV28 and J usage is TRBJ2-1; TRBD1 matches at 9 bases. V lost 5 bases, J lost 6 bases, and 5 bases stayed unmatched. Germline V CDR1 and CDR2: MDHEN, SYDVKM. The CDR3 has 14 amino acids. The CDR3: CASSPGTGFNEQFF. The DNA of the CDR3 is TGTGCCAGCAGTCCCGGGACAGGGTTCAATGAGCAGTTCTTC.

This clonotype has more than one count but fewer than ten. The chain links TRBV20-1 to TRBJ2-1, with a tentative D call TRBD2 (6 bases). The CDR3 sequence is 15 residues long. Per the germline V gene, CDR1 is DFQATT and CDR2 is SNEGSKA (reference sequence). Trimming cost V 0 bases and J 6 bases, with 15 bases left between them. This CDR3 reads CSARDLSEGSNEQFF. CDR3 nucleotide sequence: TGCAGTGCTAGAGATCTATCGGAGGGCTCCAATGAGCAGTTCTTC.

The CDR3 DNA sequence: TGTGCCAGCAGCACAGGGGAGGGTGGCTACACCTTC. Translated: CASSTGEGGYTF. The chain uses TRBV7-9 and TRBJ1-2; 7 positions agree with TRBD1. Germline CDR1 is SEHNR and CDR2 is FQNEAQ (reference sequence). The junction had 4 bases not matched to a gene; V was cut back by 5 bases and J by 7 bases. The CDR3 loop spans 12 amino acids.

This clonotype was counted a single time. The CDR3 coding sequence is TGCAGTGCTAGTGGGGGGGCGACTGAAGCTTTCTTT. It yields the protein CSASGGATEAFF. The gene calls are TRBV20-1 and TRBJ1-1; a possible D gene is TRBD1 (6 bases). This CDR3 has 12 amino acids. V gave up 3 bases and J gave up 5 bases, with 10 bases separating them. The germline V gene has CDR1 DFQATT and CDR2 SNEGSKA (reference sequence).